These T cell receptor beta chains were read from a single sample in a study of shared clonotypes between healthy human individuals. Clones were sequenced by immunoSEQ multiplex PCR, and TCRdb holds only the in-frame ones, with some missing. The profile shows 1 million to 1.2 million clones, approximately 75% of them singletons. Sequenced: memory CD4+ T cells from PBMCs. Source of these receptors: a man aged 18 to 30 in good health. Some clones in this sample may be carry-over from other donors' samples. Each CDR3 is given with its conserved first and last residue. D genes are given only for firm matches. Clone sizes are given selectively: once, few, many, or a class where the clone is expanded.

V: TRBV11-3; J: TRBJ1-1; D: NA; size: NA; CDR3: CASSLEGQNTEAFF; DNA: TGTGCCAGCAGCTTAGAGGGACAGAACACTGAAGCTTTCTTT
V: TRBV18; J: TRBJ1-2; D: NA; size: NA; CDR3: CASSIKLEANYGYTF; DNA: TGTGCCAGCTCGATTAAGTTGGAAGCTAACTATGGCTACACCTTC
V: TRBV6-6; J: TRBJ1-3; D: TRBD1; size: few; CDR3: CASSRQGSGNTIYF; DNA: TGTGCCAGCAGTCGACAGGGGTCCGGAAACACCATATATTTT
V: TRBV4-1; J: TRBJ1-5; D: NA; size: NA; CDR3: CASSQEGRGNQPQHF; DNA: TGCGCCAGCAGCCAAGAGGGCAGGGGCAATCAGCCCCAGCATTTT
V: TRBV7-9; J: TRBJ2-5; D: NA; size: many; CDR3: CASSLRGQTGRETQYF; DNA: TGTGCCAGCAGCTTAAGGGGCCAGACAGGGAGGGAGACCCAGTACTTC
V: TRBV28; J: TRBJ2-5; D: TRBD1; size: NA; CDR3: CASSPTGTGGTQYF; DNA: TGTGCCAGCAGTCCAACCGGGACAGGGGGGACCCAGTACTTC
V: TRBV18; J: TRBJ2-7; D: NA; size: NA; CDR3: CASSPTSHYEQYF; DNA: TGTGCCAGCTCACCCACGTCCCACTACGAGCAGTACTTC
V: TRBV10-3; J: TRBJ2-7; D: TRBD1; size: NA; CDR3: CAISYRGYEQYF; DNA: TGTGCCATCAGTTACAGGGGGTACGAGCAGTACTTC
V: TRBV10-3; J: TRBJ1-2; D: NA; size: NA; CDR3: CAITTPGYGYTF; DNA: TGTGCCATCACTACCCCTGGGTATGGCTACACCTTC
V: TRBV19; J: TRBJ2-6; D: NA; size: NA; CDR3: CASSVGGSGANVLTF; DNA: TGTGCCAGTAGCGTCGGCGGCTCTGGGGCCAACGTCCTGACTTTC
V: TRBV28; J: TRBJ1-3; D: TRBD1; size: once; CDR3: CASSPRDRAGNTIYF; DNA: TGTGCCAGCAGTCCCCGGGACAGGGCTGGAAACACCATATATTTT
V: TRBV25-1; J: TRBJ1-4; D: TRBD1; size: NA; CDR3: CASSERGRGEKLFF; DNA: TGTGCCAGCAGTGAAAGGGGGCGAGGGGAAAAACTGTTTTTT
V: TRBV29-1; J: TRBJ2-1; D: TRBD1; size: NA; CDR3: CSARQGASNEQFF; DNA: TGCAGCGCCCGACAGGGGGCTTCGAATGAGCAGTTCTTC
V: TRBV5-4; J: TRBJ2-4; D: TRBD2; size: few; CDR3: CASSQLAGEGNIQYF; DNA: TGTGCCAGCAGCCAGCTAGCGGGAGAGGGAAACATTCAGTACTTC
V: TRBV29-1; J: TRBJ2-3; D: NA; size: few; CDR3: CSVGEGGLYTDTQYF; DNA: TGCAGCGTGGGGGAAGGGGGGCTCTACACAGATACGCAGTATTTT
V: TRBV7-2; J: TRBJ2-3; D: TRBD2; size: NA; CDR3: CASSLGRELWEDTQYF; DNA: TGTGCCAGCAGCTTAGGGCGGGAGTTGTGGGAAGATACGCAGTATTTT
V: TRBV5-1; J: TRBJ2-6; D: TRBD1; size: NA; CDR3: CASSLNLQGTGANVLTF; DNA: TGCGCCAGCAGCTTGAACTTACAGGGGACTGGGGCCAACGTCCTGACTTTC
V: TRBV2; J: TRBJ2-5; D: NA; size: once; CDR3: CASSEGVQETQYF; DNA: TGTGCCAGCAGTGAAGGGGTCCAAGAGACCCAGTACTTC
V: TRBV28; J: TRBJ2-1; D: NA; size: NA; CDR3: CASSLRQNNEQFF; DNA: TGTGCCAGCAGTTTAAGACAGAACAATGAGCAGTTCTTC
V: TRBV7-3; J: TRBJ1-1; D: NA; size: NA; CDR3: CASSLMGGLNTEAFF; DNA: TGTGCCAGCAGCTTAATGGGGGGGCTGAACACTGAAGCTTTCTTT
V: TRBV19; J: TRBJ1-2; D: NA; size: NA; CDR3: CASSQPGQKYGYTF; DNA: TGTGCCAGTAGTCAACCGGGGCAGAAATATGGCTACACCTTC
V: TRBV10-1; J: TRBJ2-1; D: NA; size: few; CDR3: CASSAAVGGEQFF; DNA: TGCGCCAGCAGTGCGGCCGTCGGTGGTGAGCAGTTCTTC
V: TRBV28; J: TRBJ1-2; D: NA; size: NA; CDR3: CASSFNRWDSPHINYGYTF; DNA: TGTGCCAGCAGTTTTAATCGTTGGGATTCCCCCCATATAAACTATGGCTACACCTTC
V: TRBV19; J: TRBJ1-5; D: NA; size: NA; CDR3: CASSITGARGNQPQHF; DNA: TGTGCCAGTAGTATAACTGGGGCTAGGGGCAATCAGCCCCAGCATTTT
V: TRBV5-1; J: TRBJ1-1; D: NA; size: NA; CDR3: CASSWTGALNYF; DNA: TGCGCCAGCAGCTGGACCGGGGCCCTCAATTACTTT
V: TRBV27; J: TRBJ2-3; D: NA; size: NA; CDR3: CASSLGAFVHTDTQYF; DNA: TGTGCCAGCAGTTTAGGGGCCTTCGTGCACACAGATACGCAGTATTTT
V: TRBV7-8; J: TRBJ2-7; D: NA; size: NA; CDR3: CASSPYPISSSYEQYF; DNA: TGTGCCAGCAGCCCCTATCCAATATCTAGCTCCTACGAGCAGTACTTC
V: TRBV9; J: TRBJ2-2; D: TRBD1; size: NA; CDR3: CASSPRTGTNTGELFF; DNA: TGTGCCAGCAGCCCTCGGACAGGAACGAACACCGGGGAGCTGTTTTTT
V: TRBV10-3; J: TRBJ1-5; D: NA; size: NA; CDR3: CAISEMDSNQPQHF; DNA: TGTGCCATCAGTGAGATGGACAGCAATCAGCCCCAGCATTTT
V: TRBV5-3; J: TRBJ1-2; D: NA; size: NA; CDR3: CARSLVNSPADGYTF; DNA: TGTGCCAGAAGCTTGGTCAATAGCCCTGCGGATGGCTACACCTTC
V: TRBV25-1; J: TRBJ2-7; D: TRBD1; size: few; CDR3: CASRSRDRVYEQYF; DNA: TGTGCCAGCAGGAGCCGGGACAGGGTTTACGAGCAGTACTTC
V: TRBV13; J: TRBJ2-3; D: NA; size: NA; CDR3: CASSLGGADTQYF; DNA: TGTGCCAGCAGCTTAGGCGGGGCCGATACGCAGTATTTT
V: TRBV9; J: TRBJ1-4; D: NA; size: NA; CDR3: CASSSEGQGGEKLFF; DNA: TGTGCCAGCAGCTCCGAGGGGCAGGGAGGAGAAAAACTGTTTTTT
V: TRBV11-1; J: TRBJ2-2; D: NA; size: NA; CDR3: CASSPSLASGELFF; DNA: TGTGCCAGCAGCCCGAGCCTAGCCTCCGGGGAGCTGTTTTTT
V: TRBV2; J: TRBJ2-4; D: NA; size: NA; CDR3: CASSAGALRNIQYF; DNA: TGTGCCAGCAGTGCAGGCGCCCTCAGAAACATTCAGTACTTC
V: TRBV28; J: TRBJ2-7; D: NA; size: NA; CDR3: CASSLGSSVTYEQYF; DNA: TGTGCCAGCAGCTTGGGGTCTAGCGTTACCTACGAGCAGTACTTC
V: TRBV19; J: TRBJ1-4; D: NA; size: NA; CDR3: CASSPSLFRDEKLFF; DNA: TGTGCCAGTAGTCCCTCATTATTTCGCGACGAAAAACTGTTTTTT
V: TRBV7-2; J: TRBJ2-7; D: TRBD1; size: once; CDR3: CASSFGQGLTYEQYF; DNA: TGTGCCAGCAGCTTCGGACAGGGCCTCACCTACGAGCAGTACTTC
V: TRBV7-2; J: TRBJ1-1; D: NA; size: NA; CDR3: CASSLEVTAEAFF; DNA: TGTGCCAGCAGCTTAGAGGTTACAGCAGAAGCTTTCTTT
V: TRBV6-5; J: TRBJ2-7; D: NA; size: NA; CDR3: CASSEGVGQYF; DNA: TGTGCCAGCAGTGAAGGGGTCGGGCAGTACTTC
V: TRBV9; J: TRBJ1-1; D: NA; size: few; CDR3: CASSVVPEMNTEAFF; DNA: TGTGCCAGCAGCGTAGTTCCAGAAATGAACACTGAAGCTTTCTTT
V: TRBV30; J: TRBJ2-3; D: NA; size: NA; CDR3: CAWTPQDTQYF; DNA: TGTGCCTGGACCCCCCAAGATACGCAGTATTTT
V: TRBV2; J: TRBJ1-4; D: NA; size: once; CDR3: CASSDNFATGSEKLFF; DNA: TGTGCCAGCAGTGACAATTTTGCAACCGGCAGTGAAAAACTGTTTTTT
V: TRBV6-5; J: TRBJ1-6; D: TRBD1; size: once; CDR3: CASSRTGESTPLHF; DNA: TGTGCCAGCAGTAGGACAGGCGAGAGTACACCCCTCCACTTT
V: TRBV7-2; J: TRBJ2-1; D: TRBD1; size: NA; CDR3: CASSLETGAGVKQFF; DNA: TGTGCCAGCAGCTTAGAGACAGGGGCCGGGGTAAAGCAGTTCTTC
V: TRBV2; J: TRBJ2-3; D: NA; size: NA; CDR3: CASSEEGNISTDTQYF; DNA: TGTGCCAGCAGTGAAGAAGGGAATATCAGCACAGATACGCAGTATTTT